This record looks at one T cell receptor (beta chain) sequence and its context. Its antigen is unknown. The PCR made use of 60 Vbeta and 13 Jbeta primers. Only in-frame clones appear in the TCRdb table, and some are missing; sequencing was by immunoSEQ multiplex PCR. The table counts 45,000 to 55,000 clones; 11% lies in the top ten. These data originate in a study of cytomegalovirus exposure and HLA in healthy donors. About the research overall: Of several hundred genotyped donors, around 84% clustered with self-reported Caucasian donors.

This CDR3 is built from 15 residues. CDR1 and CDR2 (germline): SGHRS, YFSETQ. V shed 3 bases, J shed 3 bases, and the junction held 6 bases outside the gene matches. At the time of sampling, donors were nominally healthy, though unrecorded immune exposures were likely. Study conclusions and caveats: Earlier findings revealed that most TCR beta V segments proved productive either about 87% or about 30% of the time. Researchers counted about 150 TCR beta chains as cytomegalovirus-associated.

The source is a woman in her 50s in good health and CMV-seropositive. Sequenced: PBMCs. The V gene is TRBV5-1, the J gene TRBJ1-1, with 9 bases that match TRBD1. CDR3 bases: TGCGCCAGCAGCTCGGGACAGGGTAAGTACACTGAAGCTTTCTTT. It encodes CASSSGQGKYTEAFF. The variable domain in full, with the rest retrieved from reference TRBV5-1 and TRBJ1-1, is KAGVTQTPRYLIKTRGQQVTLSCSPISGHRSVSWYQQTPGQGLQFLFEYFSETQRNKGNFPGRFSGRQFSNSRSEMNVSTLELGDSALYLCASSSGQGKYTEAFFGQGTRLTVV.